The clone carrying this TCR beta chain was found many times. What it binds is not known. RNA transcripts gave rise to amplified TCR beta CDR3 regions. HTBI primers were employed in a first-round RT-PCR of the TCR CDR3. TCRdb processed the multiplex PCR reads anew with MiXCR; each CDR3 protein has one entry. The sample has under 400,000 distinct CDR3 sequences; 13% are singletons. Losses at the gene ends were 4 bases for V and 2 bases for J; bases not matched to a gene: 1. CDR3 length equals 15 residues. Germline loops: CDR1 LNHNV, CDR2 YYDKDF (reference sequence). These data come from a study of T cells in Graves' hyperthyroidism and ophthalmopathy. Whole-study findings and limits: In blood, most of the thyroid clonotypes expanded above 0.001 were also present.

The receptor was derived from a woman aged 18-30 years with Graves' hyperthyroidism. What was sequenced was blood. This chain joins TRBV15 and TRBJ2-3; 12 positions agree with TRBD2. DNA of the CDR3: TGTGCCACCAGCACTAGCGGGAGGGCCACAGATACGCAGTATTTT. Translation: CATSTSGRATDTQYF.